This T cell receptor beta chain came from a study of T-cell reconstitution after alpha-beta-depleted transplantation in children. Study-wide findings and caveats: Expanded graft clones, several hundred of them, were reportedly the source of alpha-beta T cells about two months after transplant. After one year, T-cell counts and TCRbeta diversity mostly came from new T cells.

The CDR3 loop spans 13 amino acids. Germline-derived CDR1 and CDR2 are MNHEY and SVGAGI. Trimming removed 2 bases at V and 4 bases at J, with 8 bases between. TCRbeta library construction was performed incorporating unique molecular identifiers. TCRdb called the PCR reads again in MiXCR, with one record for every CDR3 protein. The sample has hundreds of thousands of distinct CDR3 sequences, roughly 25% seen once. This clonotype showed up just a few times. Its antigen remains unidentified. The material sequenced was PBMCs, mostly from graft donor cells, taken 360 days after TCRalphabeta/CD19-depleted stem cell transplant. The chain has TRBV6-5 and TRBJ1-1; D gene ambiguous. The TCR originated in a female patient under 10 years old who had a stem cell transplant for congenital amegakaryocytic thrombocytopenia, so the T cells may come from the graft donor. The CDR3 protein is CASSYGPTTEAFF. Here the CDR3 DNA reads TGTGCCAGCAGTTACGGACCGACCACTGAAGCTTTCTTT.